The T cell receptor beta chain under discussion was sequenced for a study of read filtering for tumor transcriptome and immune sequencing. Study-wide results and caveats: Even smaller IR-seq throughput identified most shared clonotypes.

Molecular barcoded adaptors covering alpha/delta and beta/gamma chains were used on approximately 400 ng RNA. MiXCR, applied by TCRdb to the reads, yields one record per CDR3 protein. The data show about 61,000 distinct CDR3 sequences, with roughly 19% seen just once and roughly 13% held by the top ten. This CDR3 region has 12 residues. Germline V gives CDR1 MNHEY, CDR2 SVGEGT. The V segment lost 6 bases and the J segment 9 bases; nucleotides outside the gene matches: 2. Notes on this clonotype: Its antigen is as yet unknown.

The source of this sequence is a donor at least 40 years old with multiple myeloma. The specimen sequenced was a population of CD138-negative cells sorted from bone marrow. V gene TRBV6-2 or TRBV6-3 combines with J gene TRBJ2-3; 11 bases map to TRBD2. CDR3 amino acids: CASRGTSGTQYF. In DNA form, the CDR3 reads TGTGCCAGCAGGGGGACTAGCGGCACGCAGTATTTT.